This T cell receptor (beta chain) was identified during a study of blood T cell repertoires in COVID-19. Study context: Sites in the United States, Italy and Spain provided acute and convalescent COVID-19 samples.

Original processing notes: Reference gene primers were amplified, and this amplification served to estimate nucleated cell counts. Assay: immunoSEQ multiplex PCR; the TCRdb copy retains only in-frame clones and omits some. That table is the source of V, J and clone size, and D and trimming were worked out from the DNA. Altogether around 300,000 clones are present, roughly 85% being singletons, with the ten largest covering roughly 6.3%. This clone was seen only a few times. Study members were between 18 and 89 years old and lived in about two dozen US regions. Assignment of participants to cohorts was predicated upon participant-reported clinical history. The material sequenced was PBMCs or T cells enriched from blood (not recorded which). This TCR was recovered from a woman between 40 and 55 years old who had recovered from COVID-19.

CDR3 amino acids: CASSFGIGVNTEAFF. The CDR3 region has the DNA TGTGCCAGCAGTTTTGGGATCGGGGTGAACACTGAAGCTTTCTTT. The V call is TRBV3-1 (or the pseudogene TRBV3-2), the J call TRBJ1-1; D is ambiguous. The CDR3 loop spans 15 amino acids. V lost 6 bases and J lost 0, with 14 bases in between. Germline CDR1 LGHDT, CDR2 YNNKEL (reference sequence).